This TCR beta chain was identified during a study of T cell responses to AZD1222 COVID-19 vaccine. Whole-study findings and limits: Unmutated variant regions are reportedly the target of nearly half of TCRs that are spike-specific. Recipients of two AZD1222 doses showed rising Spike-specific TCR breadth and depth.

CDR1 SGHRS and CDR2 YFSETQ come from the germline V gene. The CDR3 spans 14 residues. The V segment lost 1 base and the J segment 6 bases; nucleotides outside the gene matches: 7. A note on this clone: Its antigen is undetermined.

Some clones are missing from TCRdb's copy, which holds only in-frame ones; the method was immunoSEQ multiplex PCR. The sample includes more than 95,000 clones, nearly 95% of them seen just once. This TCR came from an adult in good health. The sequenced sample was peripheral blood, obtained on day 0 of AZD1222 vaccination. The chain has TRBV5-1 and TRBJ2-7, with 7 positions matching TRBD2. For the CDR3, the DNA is TGCGCCAGCAGCTTGACGGCGGGAGTTTCCGAGCAGTACTTC. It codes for CASSLTAGVSEQYF. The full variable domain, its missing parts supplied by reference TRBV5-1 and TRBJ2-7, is KAGVTQTPRYLIKTRGQQVTLSCSPISGHRSVSWYQQTPGQGLQFLFEYFSETQRNKGNFPGRFSGRQFSNSRSEMNVSTLELGDSALYLCASSLTAGVSEQYFGPGTRLTVT.